The clone carrying this T cell receptor (beta chain) was found a few times. What it binds is unknown. This sample was included in a study of regulatory T cells in long-lasting Graves disease. Background on the study: With positive TSH receptor antibodies and over 5 years of antithyroid drugs, Graves' disease was considered persistent. Study results and limitations: With persistent disease, TRBV28, TRBJ1-2 and TRBJ2-5 were the favored segments.

The germline V gene encodes CDR1 GTSNPN and CDR2 SVGIG (reference sequence). Trimming left V 1 base short and J 1 base short, with 14 bases between. The CDR3 sequence is 16 residues long. With iRepertoire HTBI primers and Arm-PCR of CDR3 regions, TCR beta libraries were built. MiXCR was run by TCRdb on the multiplex PCR reads, yielding one entry per CDR3 protein. The sample carries about 470,000 distinct CDR3 sequences, approximately 21% recorded once. Time point of the sample: persistent/refractory GD, antithyroid drugs over 5 years with positive TRAb. RNA isolated from PBMCs was used to make the TCR library. Peripheral blood, around 10 milliliters of it, was drawn into EDTA tubes.

The rearrangement links TRBV30 to TRBJ2-4; possible D gene TRBD1, 6 bases. The TCR sequence derives from a female donor with Graves disease. This material consisted of peripheral blood mononuclear cells (PBMCs), taken when the disease was refractory, from a patient treated with antithyroid drugs. The CDR3 sequence is CAWSGGQLGAKNIQYF. The DNA for the CDR3 is TGTGCCTGGAGTGGAGGACAGCTCGGGGCCAAAAACATTCAGTACTTC. Combining the CDR3 with reference TRBV30 and TRBJ2-4 gives the whole variable domain SQTIHQWPATLVQPVGSPLSLECTVEGTSNPNLYWYRQAAGRGLQLLFYSVGIGQISSEVPQNLSASRPQDRQFILSSKKLLLSDSGFYLCAWSGGQLGAKNIQYFGAGTRLSVL.